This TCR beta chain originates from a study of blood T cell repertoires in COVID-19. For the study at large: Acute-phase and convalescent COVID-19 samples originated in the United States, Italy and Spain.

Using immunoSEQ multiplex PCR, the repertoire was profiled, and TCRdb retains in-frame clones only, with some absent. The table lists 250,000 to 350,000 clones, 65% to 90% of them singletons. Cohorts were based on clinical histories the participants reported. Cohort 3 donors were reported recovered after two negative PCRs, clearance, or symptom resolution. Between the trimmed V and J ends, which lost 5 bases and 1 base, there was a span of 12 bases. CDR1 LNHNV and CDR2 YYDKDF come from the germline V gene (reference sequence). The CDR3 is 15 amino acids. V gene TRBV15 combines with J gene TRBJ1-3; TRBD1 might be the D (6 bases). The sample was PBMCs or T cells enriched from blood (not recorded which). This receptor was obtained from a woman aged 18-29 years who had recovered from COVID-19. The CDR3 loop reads CATSSRTVSGNTIYF. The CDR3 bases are TGTGCCACCAGCTCAAGGACAGTTTCTGGAAACACCATATATTTT.